This entry concerns a single T cell receptor beta chain. The antigen is undetermined. The sample belongs to a study of human T cells and chemical hapten exposure. Looking at the study overall: On approximately 2 cm by approximately 2 cm of upper inner arm skin, sensitization was performed with 2% DPC. After 6 days, upper back 0.01% DPC patch tests were scored.

This CDR3 is built from 17 residues. Unmatched junction bases numbered 11, after V lost 5 bases and J lost 0 bases. Germline V gives CDR1 LNHNV, CDR2 YYDKDF (reference sequence). Specified time point: patch test 1, 2 weeks after DPC sensitization. Treatment of the sample: therapeutic diphenylcyclopropenone sensitization with weekly scalp DPC. General observations from the study: Expanded TCRs showed more large CDR3 clusters than pre-sensitization or healthy control sets.

Original analysis: Ranging from roughly 23,224 to 700,000, TCR counts per sample had a median value of around 90,000. TCRdb re-called the RACE reads through MiXCR, storing one row per CDR3 protein. In this record, the V and J calls reflect TCRdb's handling and not the investigators' own analysis. The repertoire has roughly 200,000 distinct CDR3 sequences, approximately 20% of them found once; the top ten carry under 8.5%. This receptor was identified in a woman aged 45-59 years with alopecia areata. Some clones in this sample may be carry-over from other donors' samples. This chain links TRBV15 with TRBJ2-3, with 7 bases lining up with TRBD2. The sequences come from whole blood, collected in connection with sensitization to the hapten diphenylcyclopropenone (DPC). CDR3 nucleotides: TGTGCCACCAGCGAGAGGAGCGGGGACCCTAGCACAGATACGCAGTATTTT. Its translation is CATSERSGDPSTDTQYF.